The source of this T cell receptor (beta chain) is a study of CD8 T cells in Susac syndrome. Study context: Patients with Susac syndrome were therapy-naive, taking corticosteroids, with some also receiving intravenous immunoglobulin, or taking intravenous immunoglobulin alone at the time their blood was drawn.

The CDR3 loop spans 13 amino acids. V shed 6 bases and J shed 3 bases, with 11 bases lying between them. The study sequenced TCR beta in blood CD8+ and CD4+ T cells. It was with random hexamers that roughly 0.45 to 1 ug RNA was reverse transcribed. TCRdb ran MiXCR on the immunoSEQ multiplex PCR reads and lists one entry per CDR3 protein. This sample has around 190,000 distinct CDR3 sequences; approximately 94% occur once, and the top ten carry approximately 0.11%. What was sequenced was CD4+ T cells from PBMCs. The TCR sequence derives from a human donor with Susac syndrome. The V and J genes are TRBV12-3 or TRBV12-4 and TRBJ1-2; D is uncertain. The CDR3 loop reads CASSPQVYYGYTF. DNA for the CDR3: TGTGCCAGCAGCCCTCAGGTCTACTATGGCTACACCTTC.